Sequencing of this TCR beta chain was carried out in a study of cytomegalovirus exposure and HLA in healthy donors. The germline gives CDR1 SGHRS, CDR2 YFSETQ. Unmatched junction bases numbered 2, after V lost 3 bases and J lost 4 bases. The CDR3 length is 15 residues. Primers: 60 Vbeta forward and 13 Jbeta reverse. Assay: immunoSEQ multiplex PCR; the TCRdb copy retains only in-frame clones and omits some. The data hold about 200,000 clones, with about 77% observed a single time. This TCR came from a woman between 25 and 40 years old in good health and CMV-seronegative. The sample comprised PBMCs. V is TRBV5-1 and J is TRBJ2-1; TRBD2 aligns across 12 bases. CDR3 in amino acids: CASSSGTSGYNEQFF. The CDR3 DNA follows: TGCGCCAGCAGCTCCGGGACTAGCGGGTACAATGAGCAGTTCTTC. Looking up the rest from reference TRBV5-1 and TRBJ2-1 gives the full variable domain: KAGVTQTPRYLIKTRGQQVTLSCSPISGHRSVSWYQQTPGQGLQFLFEYFSETQRNKGNFPGRFSGRQFSNSRSEMNVSTLELGDSALYLCASSSGTSGYNEQFFGPGTRLTVL.